This T cell receptor beta chain was observed in a study of T-cell reconstitution after alpha-beta-depleted transplantation in children. At least ten counts were recorded for this clonotype. Preparation of the TCRbeta library was carried out with unique molecular identifiers. A single record per CDR3 protein comes from TCRdb applying MiXCR to the PCR reads. Altogether approximately 640,000 distinct CDR3 sequences are present, around 17% being singletons, with the ten largest covering 1.1%. The CDR3 spans 15 residues. The ends were cut back, 3 bases at V and 5 bases at J, with 17 bases in the middle. CDR1 and CDR2 (germline): DFQATT, SNEGSKA (reference sequence).

Material: PBMCs from the stem cell graft donor, obtained from the stem cell graft. The source of this sequence is a human donor who donated a stem cell graft to a child with acute myeloid leukemia. This chain joins TRBV20-1 and TRBJ2-1; possibly TRBD1 for D (5 bases). The CDR3 region is CSASSRGRVDNEQFF. The CDR3 nucleotides are TGCAGTGCTAGTTCAAGGGGTAGAGTGGACAATGAGCAGTTCTTC.